This is a list of T cell receptor beta chains from one sample in a study of a mutant IDH1 vaccine in newly diagnosed glioma. Sequencing was performed with immunoSEQ multiplex PCR; in TCRdb, only in-frame clones are kept and a portion is missing. Of fewer than 45,000 clones listed, roughly 90% are singletons. The sample in question was PBMCs, obtained from a glioma patient treated with radiotherapy, temozolomide or both. Receptors were obtained from a man younger than 30 with glioma. CDR3s include the opening cysteine and the closing phenylalanine or tryptophan. A D gene is named only where the DNA matches it firmly. Clone size is not always given. Where it is, it says once, few, many or a class for expanded clones.

v_gene: TRBV6-5; j_gene: TRBJ1-1; abundance: -; d_gene: -; CDR3nt: TGTGCCAGCAGGAGTTCAGGGGTGAACACTGAAGCTTTCTTT; CDR3aa: CASRSSGVNTEAFF
v_gene: TRBV28; j_gene: TRBJ2-7; abundance: -; d_gene: TRBD2; CDR3nt: TGTGCCAGCAGTTTACCGGGGGGCGAGCAGTACTTC; CDR3aa: CASSLPGGEQYF
v_gene: TRBV15; j_gene: TRBJ2-3; abundance: -; d_gene: TRBD2; CDR3nt: TGTGCCACCAGCAGCCTCCTAGCGGGAGGGGATACGCAGTATTTT; CDR3aa: CATSSLLAGGDTQYF
v_gene: TRBV9; j_gene: TRBJ2-2; abundance: once; d_gene: TRBD1; CDR3nt: TGTGCCAGTGGGACAGGGAACACCGGGGAGCTGTTTTTT; CDR3aa: CASGTGNTGELFF
v_gene: TRBV2; j_gene: TRBJ2-7; abundance: -; d_gene: -; CDR3nt: TGTGCCAGCAGCGTCGTCACCTACGAGCAGTACTTC; CDR3aa: CASSVVTYEQYF
v_gene: TRBV4-1; j_gene: TRBJ2-7; abundance: -; d_gene: TRBD2; CDR3nt: TGCGCCAGCAGCCAAGAAAACGGGAGGGCCTTGGGCTCCTACGAGCAGTACTTC; CDR3aa: CASSQENGRALGSYEQYF
v_gene: TRBV4-1; j_gene: TRBJ1-5; abundance: -; d_gene: -; CDR3nt: TGCGCCAGCAGCCAAGAAGGGGGATGGGATCAGCCCCAGCATTTT; CDR3aa: CASSQEGGWDQPQHF
v_gene: TRBV4-2; j_gene: TRBJ2-7; abundance: -; d_gene: TRBD1; CDR3nt: TGTGCCAGCAGCCAAATGACAGGGAACGACGAGCAGTACTTC; CDR3aa: CASSQMTGNDEQYF
v_gene: TRBV7-9; j_gene: TRBJ1-4; abundance: -; d_gene: -; CDR3nt: TGTGCCAGCAGTAGACAGGCAGCTAATGAAAAACTGTTTTTT; CDR3aa: CASSRQAANEKLFF
v_gene: TRBV19; j_gene: TRBJ1-2; abundance: -; d_gene: -; CDR3nt: TGTGCCAGTACGCAAAGTGGCGGCGGGTATGGCTACACCTTC; CDR3aa: CASTQSGGGYGYTF
v_gene: TRBV7-2; j_gene: TRBJ2-2; abundance: -; d_gene: -; CDR3nt: TGTGCCAGCAGCGTACTAGGGATGAACACCGGGGAGCTGTTTTTT; CDR3aa: CASSVLGMNTGELFF